These T cell receptor beta chains were read from a single sample in a study of blood T cell repertoires in COVID-19. TCRdb keeps only in-frame clones here, not all; method: immunoSEQ multiplex PCR. Among roughly 360,000 clones listed, around 87% were seen once. Material: PBMCs or T cells enriched from blood (not recorded which). These receptors were taken from a man aged 30-40 years who had recovered from COVID-19. Each CDR3 is given with its conserved first and last residue. The D gene is left open where the match is weak. For some rows the clone size is stated as once, few or many, or as a class when expanded; others skip it.

>-|TRBD2|TRBV5-4|TRBJ2-3
TGTGCCAGCTCGAAACCTAGCGGGGGGGTCACAGATACGCAGTATTTT
CASSKPSGGVTDTQYF
>-|TRBD2|TRBV27|TRBJ2-2
TGTGCCAGCAGGTGGGGGAGCGGGGGCAGGACCGGGGAGCTGTTTTTT
CASRWGSGGRTGELFF
>once|TRBD1|TRBV12-3/TRBV12-4|TRBJ1-3
TGTGCCAGCAGAAAGACAGGGGGAAACACCATATATTTT
CASRKTGGNTIYF
>-|-|TRBV20-1|TRBJ1-4
TGCAGTGCTAGTCACCGAGGTGAGGAAAAACTGTTTTTT
CSASHRGEEKLFF
>-|TRBD2|TRBV3-1/TRBV3-2|TRBJ2-5
TGTGCCAGCAGCCAATCGAGCGGGGGGCAAGAGACCCAGTACTTC
CASSQSSGGQETQYF
>-|-|TRBV12-5|TRBJ1-1
TGTGCTAGTGGCCGACCAGGGGCTGGCACTGAAGCTTTCTTT
CASGRPGAGTEAFF
>-|TRBD1|TRBV10-3|TRBJ1-1
TGTGCCATCAGTGAGTCCGTCAGGGGGCTTGGCACTGAAGCTTTCTTT
CAISESVRGLGTEAFF
>-|TRBD1|TRBV6-4|TRBJ1-6
TGTGCCAGCAGTGAGTGGGCACTGCCGGGACAGGGGTATAATTCACCCCTCCACTTT
CASSEWALPGQGYNSPLHF
>-|TRBD1|TRBV7-9|TRBJ2-7
TGTGCCAGCAGCTTACTTGGGACAGGGGGTGTGGAGCAGTACTTC
CASSLLGTGGVEQYF
>-|-|TRBV19|TRBJ1-1
TGTGCCAGTAGTATAGATCAGTCGGGCGCGGGAGCTTTCTTT
CASSIDQSGAGAFF
>-|-|TRBV7-8|TRBJ1-4
TGTGCCAGCACCCCACGCCGGGGGGCTGGCGAAAAACTGTTTTTT
CASTPRRGAGEKLFF
>-|-|TRBV2|TRBJ1-4
TGTGCCAGCAAAGTGGCAGGATGGGAAAAACTGTTTTTT
CASKVAGWEKLFF
>-|TRBD1|TRBV6-1|TRBJ1-2
TGTGCCAGCAGTGATCGGGACAGGGGTCCTGGCTACACCTTC
CASSDRDRGPGYTF
>-|-|TRBV3-1/TRBV3-2|TRBJ2-2
TGTGCCAGCAGCCAAGCGGTCGGGGAGCTGTTTTTT
CASSQAVGELFF
>-|TRBD1|TRBV4-3|TRBJ2-3
TGCGCCAGCAGCCGTGGACAGGTAGAGGGAACAGATACGCAGTATTTT
CASSRGQVEGTDTQYF
>-|-|TRBV20-1|TRBJ1-1
TGCAGTGCTAGTCGTTACAGGGAAACTGAAGCTTTCTTT
CSASRYRETEAFF
>-|TRBD2|TRBV9|TRBJ2-2
TGTGCCAGCAGCGTCGGGACTACGAACACCGGGGAGCTGTTTTTT
CASSVGTTNTGELFF
>-|TRBD1|TRBV4-2|TRBJ1-5
TGTGCCAGCAGCCAGGAACCGGTCCGGACAGGGGCTGGGCAGCCCCAGCATTTT
CASSQEPVRTGAGQPQHF
>-|TRBD1|TRBV7-6|TRBJ2-2
TGTGCCAGCAGCTTTTTACAGGGGGCGAACACCGGGGAGCTGTTTTTT
CASSFLQGANTGELFF
>few|-|TRBV14|TRBJ1-1
TGTGCCAGCAGCCACCGAGGGGCGGGGTACACTGAAGCTTTCTTT
CASSHRGAGYTEAFF
>-|-|TRBV5-6|TRBJ1-2
TGTGCCAGCAGCCTCCTCCGGGGCGGGGAAAATGGCTACACCTTC
CASSLLRGGENGYTF
>-|-|TRBV9|TRBJ2-1
TGTGCCAGCAGCACCCGAGGCGGACAATACAATGAGCAGTTCTTC
CASSTRGGQYNEQFF
>-|-|TRBV9|TRBJ1-3
TGTGCCAGCAGCACGGACAGCTCTGGAAACACCATATATTTT
CASSTDSSGNTIYF
>-|TRBD2|TRBV7-2|TRBJ2-3
TGTGCCAGCAGCCCCTCTAGCGGGGGGGCGAATACGCAGTATTTT
CASSPSSGGANTQYF
>-|TRBD1|TRBV5-6|TRBJ1-6
TGTGCCAGCAGCTTGGGGGACAGGGCGTACAATTCACCCCTCCACTTT
CASSLGDRAYNSPLHF
>-|-|TRBV20-1|TRBJ1-3
TGCAGTGCTAGTACGAGTCATTTACCCTCTGGAAACACCATATATTTT
CSASTSHLPSGNTIYF
>few|-|TRBV7-9|TRBJ1-1
TGTGCCAGCAGCTTTGAAGGGAGTGCGGCTTTCTTT
CASSFEGSAAFF
>-|TRBD1|TRBV5-6|TRBJ1-1
TGTGCCAGCAGCTTTCGCCCAAACAGGGGGTTGAACACTGAAGCTTTCTTT
CASSFRPNRGLNTEAFF
>-|TRBD2|TRBV11-2|TRBJ2-5
TGTGCCAGCAGCACCCGGGAGCGGGGCGCTCCGTTCCAAGAGACCCAGTACTTC
CASSTRERGAPFQETQYF
>-|-|TRBV25-1|TRBJ1-4
TGTGCCAGCAGTGATACAGGGAGGGTAGAAAAACTGTTTTTT
CASSDTGRVEKLFF
>-|TRBD2|TRBV6-5|TRBJ2-5
TGTGCCAGCAGCGGGGGGGCGGAGACCCAGTACTTC
CASSGGAETQYF